These T cell receptor beta chains were read from a single sample in a study of blood T cells in healthy people across ages. Each CDR3 protein gets one entry after TCRdb re-called the 5' RACE reads with MiXCR. This sample has approximately 690,000 distinct CDR3 sequences; under 65% occur once, and the top ten carry roughly 34%. Sequences were obtained from blood. Receptor source: a man aged 55 to 69 in good health. The CDR3 runs from the conserved cysteine through the conserved F or W. A D gene is named only where the DNA matches it firmly. Size values are once, few and many counts, or a class for expanded clones, and some rows have none.

CDR3 length	V gene	J gene	D gene	clone size	CDR3 protein	CDR3 DNA
13	TRBV25-1	TRBJ1-1	-	-	CASSSTGLPEAFF	TGTGCCAGCAGTAGTACAGGGTTACCTGAAGCTTTCTTT
15	TRBV15	TRBJ2-1	TRBD2	-	CATSRSGLAGNEQFF	TGTGCCACCAGCAGATCTGGACTAGCGGGGAATGAGCAGTTCTTC
15	TRBV20-1	TRBJ2-1	TRBD2	-	CSEASGGLSYNEQFF	TGCAGTGAGGCTAGCGGGGGGCTTTCCTACAATGAGCAGTTCTTC
16	TRBV5-1	TRBJ2-3	-	-	CASSAPAGASTDTQYF	TGCGCCAGCAGCGCCCCGGCCGGCGCCAGCACAGATACGCAGTATTTT
16	TRBV29-1	TRBJ2-7	-	-	CSVVVRLPSSYNEQYF	TGCAGCGTTGTCGTACGGCTGCCGAGCTCCTACAATGAGCAGTACTTC
15	TRBV19	TRBJ2-3	-	-	CASSLQPGYIDTQYF	TGTGCCAGTAGTCTCCAGCCGGGGTACATAGATACGCAGTATTTT
11	TRBV14	TRBJ2-4	-	-	CASSQSDIQYF	TGTGCCAGCAGCCAATCGGACATTCAGTACTTC
14	TRBV12-3/TRBV12-4	TRBJ1-2	-	few	CASSFGDTNYGYTF	TGTGCCAGCAGTTTTGGGGACACTAACTATGGCTACACCTTC
12	TRBV20-1	TRBJ1-5	-	-	CGARAGTKPQHF	TGCGGTGCTAGAGCCGGGACGAAACCCCAGCATTTT
16	TRBV13	TRBJ1-2	-	few	CASSLGVQGSNYGYTF	TGTGCCAGCAGCTTAGGGGTCCAGGGATCTAACTATGGCTACACCTTC
14	TRBV5-1	TRBJ1-4	TRBD1	-	CASSSQGRDEKLFF	TGCGCCAGCAGCTCACAGGGGCGGGATGAAAAACTGTTTTTT
15	TRBV3-1	TRBJ2-1	-	-	CASSPRDGGGDEQFF	TGTGCCAGCAGCCCCCGGGACGGGGGAGGCGATGAGCAGTTCTTC
15	TRBV10-3	TRBJ2-2	TRBD1	-	CATRTGESNTGELFF	TGTGCCACCAGGACAGGGGAATCGAACACCGGGGAGCTGTTTTTT
14	TRBV5-1	TRBJ2-2	-	-	CASSLGLDTGELFF	TGCGCCAGCAGCTTGGGCCTTGACACCGGGGAGCTGTTTTTT
15	TRBV10-3	TRBJ2-3	-	-	CAISSQGPNTDTQYF	TGTGCCATCAGTTCACAGGGACCTAACACAGATACGCAGTATTTT
12	TRBV20-1	TRBJ2-2	-	-	CSASGSTGELFF	TGCAGTGCTAGTGGTAGTACCGGGGAGCTGTTTTTT
14	TRBV12-3/TRBV12-4	TRBJ1-2	-	few	CASSLAEGSYGYTF	TGTGCCAGCAGTTTAGCGGAGGGAAGCTATGGCTACACCTTC
13	TRBV20-1	TRBJ2-2	TRBD1	-	CSARNRGYGELFF	TGCAGTGCTCGGAACAGGGGTTACGGGGAGCTGTTTTTT
16	TRBV4-1	TRBJ2-3	TRBD2	few	CASSPRPSGGGDTQYF	TGCGCCAGCTCGCCCCGGCCTAGCGGGGGAGGAGATACGCAGTATTTT
15	TRBV29-1	TRBJ2-5	-	-	CSAEDLNRNQETQYF	TGCAGCGCTGAGGACCTAAACAGGAACCAAGAGACCCAGTACTTC
15	TRBV6-1	TRBJ1-4	-	once	CASRWPYVTNEKLFF	TGTGCCAGCAGATGGCCCTACGTAACTAATGAAAAACTGTTTTTT
14	TRBV20-1	TRBJ1-1	-	few	CSAPTATQNTEAFF	TGCAGTGCTCCGACAGCGACTCAGAACACTGAAGCTTTCTTT
13	TRBV20-1	TRBJ2-4	-	-	CSASRDYGDIQYF	TGCAGTGCTTCCCGGGATTATGGAGACATTCAGTACTTC
15	TRBV5-6	TRBJ2-3	TRBD1	once	CASSKDRGQTDTQYF	TGTGCCAGCAGCAAGGACAGGGGGCAGACAGATACGCAGTATTTT
17	TRBV20-1	TRBJ1-5	TRBD1	-	CSARRGSGQGAHQPQHF	TGCAGTGCTAGAAGAGGGAGCGGACAGGGGGCGCATCAGCCCCAGCATTTT
17	TRBV5-1	TRBJ2-5	TRBD2	-	CASSLGLAGDKQETQYF	TGCGCCAGCAGCTTGGGGCTAGCGGGGGACAAACAAGAGACCCAGTACTTC
10	TRBV28	TRBJ1-2	-	-	CASSRGGYTF	TGTGCCAGCAGTAGAGGTGGCTACACCTTC
15	TRBV20-1	TRBJ1-1	-	-	CSARVRLPGHTEAFF	TGCAGTGCTAGAGTCAGGCTTCCCGGCCACACTGAAGCTTTCTTT
15	TRBV3-1	TRBJ2-5	TRBD1	-	CASSQTGTGQETQYF	TGTGCCAGCAGCCAAACCGGGACAGGTCAAGAGACCCAGTACTTC
13	TRBV7-6	TRBJ2-7	TRBD1	-	CASSSGQRREQYF	TGTGCCAGCAGCTCGGGACAGCGAAGGGAGCAGTACTTC
15	TRBV14	TRBJ2-7	TRBD1	-	CASSHRDSRSYEQYF	TGTGCCAGCAGCCACCGGGACAGCCGTTCCTACGAGCAGTACTTC
14	TRBV11-2	TRBJ2-7	-	-	CASSLVSLSYEQYF	TGTGCCAGCAGCTTAGTATCCCTCTCCTACGAGCAGTACTTC
16	TRBV6-2/TRBV6-3	TRBJ2-5	-	-	CASRTPSTRIRETQYF	TGTGCCAGCAGGACGCCCTCAACTAGGATCCGGGAGACCCAGTACTTC
15	TRBV3-1	TRBJ1-4	-	-	CASSHGRRFDEKLFF	TGTGCCAGCAGCCACGGACGGCGCTTTGATGAAAAACTGTTTTTT
13	TRBV5-6	TRBJ2-7	-	-	CASSLFQGYEQYF	TGTGCCAGCAGCTTGTTTCAGGGCTACGAGCAGTACTTC
11	TRBV20-1	TRBJ1-1	TRBD1	-	CSARGDRGAFF	TGCAGTGCTAGAGGCGACAGGGGAGCTTTCTTT
10	TRBV20-1	TRBJ2-3	-	few	CSALEGTQYF	TGCAGTGCGCTAGAGGGTACGCAGTATTTT
17	TRBV5-1	TRBJ1-2	TRBD1	once	CASSLDVGTDLNYGYTF	TGCGCCAGCAGCTTGGATGTCGGGACAGACCTTAACTATGGCTACACCTTC
13	TRBV4-1	TRBJ2-5	-	-	CASIPIGGGRQYF	TGCGCCAGCATCCCGATAGGAGGGGGTAGGCAGTACTTC
13	TRBV5-1	TRBJ1-4	-	-	CASGRVANEKLFF	TGCGCCAGCGGCAGGGTTGCTAATGAAAAACTGTTTTTT
14	TRBV28	TRBJ1-2	-	-	CASSSGGPMEGYTF	TGTGCCAGCAGTTCTGGGGGGCCTATGGAAGGCTACACCTTC
14	TRBV20-1	TRBJ2-1	TRBD2	-	CSARPLAGLNEQFF	TGCAGTGCCCGGCCGCTAGCGGGGCTTAATGAGCAGTTCTTC
15	TRBV13	TRBJ2-1	TRBD1	-	CASSLGGIDRGRQFF	TGTGCCAGCAGCTTAGGGGGGATTGACAGGGGTAGGCAGTTCTTC
13	TRBV24-1	TRBJ1-5	-	-	CATSGRVAQPQHF	TGCGCCACCAGTGGCAGGGTGGCTCAGCCCCAGCATTTT
16	TRBV29-1	TRBJ2-7	-	many	CSVVGGTDKASYEQYF	TGCAGCGTTGTCGGTGGGACGGACAAAGCCTCCTACGAGCAGTACTTC
13	TRBV2	TRBJ2-4	-	-	CASRAQGSNIQYF	TGTGCCAGCAGGGCCCAGGGGAGTAACATTCAGTACTTC
14	TRBV5-1	TRBJ2-3	TRBD2	-	CASRPGTTSDTQYF	TGCGCCAGCCGACCCGGGACTACTTCAGATACGCAGTATTTT
12	TRBV29-1	TRBJ2-7	-	few	CSVEQGSGEQYF	TGCAGCGTTGAGCAGGGTTCTGGCGAGCAGTACTTC
15	TRBV10-3	TRBJ1-3	-	many	CAISEEWGTGNTIYF	TGTGCCATCAGTGAGGAATGGGGAACCGGAAACACCATATATTTT
17	TRBV27	TRBJ2-3	-	-	CASSFLPALVGTDTQYF	TGTGCCAGCAGTTTTCTGCCGGCTCTTGTGGGCACAGATACGCAGTATTTT
15	TRBV5-4	TRBJ1-6	TRBD1	-	CATGTGDAYNSPLHF	TGTGCCACCGGGACAGGGGATGCCTATAATTCACCCCTCCACTTT
15	TRBV29-1	TRBJ2-3	TRBD1	-	CSVEGDRGSTDTQYF	TGCAGCGTTGAAGGGGACAGGGGGTCCACAGATACGCAGTATTTT
12	TRBV3-1	TRBJ2-7	TRBD1	-	CASSPQGNEQYF	TGTGCCAGCAGCCCACAGGGGAACGAGCAGTACTTC
13	TRBV6-6	TRBJ2-1	-	few	CASTPQGANEQFF	TGTGCCAGCACCCCCCAGGGAGCCAATGAGCAGTTCTTC
12	TRBV5-1	TRBJ2-5	-	many	CASSLAEETQYF	TGCGCCAGCAGCTTGGCCGAAGAGACCCAGTACTTC
15	TRBV2	TRBJ1-2	TRBD1	-	CASTGTGGPNYGYTF	TGTGCCAGCACCGGGACAGGGGGACCCAACTATGGCTACACCTTC
16	TRBV6-2/TRBV6-3	TRBJ2-5	-	-	CASSYGGATAQETQYF	TGTGCCAGCAGTTACGGGGGGGCGACAGCCCAAGAGACCCAGTACTTC
15	TRBV9	TRBJ2-7	-	once	CASSVLAGLTGEQYF	TGTGCCAGCAGCGTATTGGCAGGGCTTACGGGCGAGCAGTACTTC